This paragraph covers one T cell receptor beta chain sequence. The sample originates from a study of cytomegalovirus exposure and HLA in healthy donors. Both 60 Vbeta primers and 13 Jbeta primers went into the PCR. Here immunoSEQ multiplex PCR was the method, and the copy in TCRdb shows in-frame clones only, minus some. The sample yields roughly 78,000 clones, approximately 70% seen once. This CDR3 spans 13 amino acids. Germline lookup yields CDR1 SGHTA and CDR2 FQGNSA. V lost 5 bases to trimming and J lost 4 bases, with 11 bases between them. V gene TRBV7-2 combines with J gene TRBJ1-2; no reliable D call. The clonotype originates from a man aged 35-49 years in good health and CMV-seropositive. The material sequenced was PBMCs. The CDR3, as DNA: TGTGCCAGCAGCCCGCCCGGGTTCTATGGCTACACCTTC. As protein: CASSPPGFYGYTF.